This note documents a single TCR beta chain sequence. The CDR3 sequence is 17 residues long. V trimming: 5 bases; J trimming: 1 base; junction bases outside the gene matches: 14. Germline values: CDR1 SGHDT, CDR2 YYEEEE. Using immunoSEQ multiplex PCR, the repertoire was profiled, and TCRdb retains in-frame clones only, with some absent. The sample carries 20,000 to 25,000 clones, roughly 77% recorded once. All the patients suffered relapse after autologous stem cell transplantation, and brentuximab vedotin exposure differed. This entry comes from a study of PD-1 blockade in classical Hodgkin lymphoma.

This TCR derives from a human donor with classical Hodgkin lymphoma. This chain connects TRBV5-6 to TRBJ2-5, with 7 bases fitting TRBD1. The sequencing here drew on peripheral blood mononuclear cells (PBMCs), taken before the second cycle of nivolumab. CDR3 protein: CASRRDRDRLLQETQYF. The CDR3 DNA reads TGTGCCAGCAGACGAGACCGGGACAGACTGCTCCAAGAGACCCAGTACTTC.